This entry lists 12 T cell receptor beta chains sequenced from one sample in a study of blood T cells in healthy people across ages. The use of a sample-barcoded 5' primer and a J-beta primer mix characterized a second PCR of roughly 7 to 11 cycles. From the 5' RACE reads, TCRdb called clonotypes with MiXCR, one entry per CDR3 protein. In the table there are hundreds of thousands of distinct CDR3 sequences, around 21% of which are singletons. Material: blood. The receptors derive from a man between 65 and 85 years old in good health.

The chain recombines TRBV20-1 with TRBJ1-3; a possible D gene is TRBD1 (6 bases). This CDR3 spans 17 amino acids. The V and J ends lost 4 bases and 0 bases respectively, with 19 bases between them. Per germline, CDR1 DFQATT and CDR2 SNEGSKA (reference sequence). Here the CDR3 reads CSATPPAGTISGNTIYF. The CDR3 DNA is TGCAGTGCTACCCCCCCGGCCGGGACAATCTCTGGAAACACCATATATTTT.

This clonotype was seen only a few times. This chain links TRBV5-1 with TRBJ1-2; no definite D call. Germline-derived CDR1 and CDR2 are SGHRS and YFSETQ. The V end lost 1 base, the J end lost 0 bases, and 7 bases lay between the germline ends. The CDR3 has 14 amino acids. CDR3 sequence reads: CASSLSDANYGYTF. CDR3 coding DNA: TGCGCCAGCAGCTTGAGTGACGCTAACTATGGCTACACCTTC.

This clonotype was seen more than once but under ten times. The CDR3 loop is CATSRTLSGRVYNEQFF. The CDR3 nucleotides read TGTGCCACCAGCAGAACCCTTAGCGGGAGGGTATACAATGAGCAGTTCTTC. The chain carries TRBV15 and TRBJ2-1; 11 nucleotides match TRBD2. The CDR3 length is 17 residues. Trimming at V came to 2 bases and at J to 4 bases, leaving 7 bases not matched to a gene. Germline V CDR1 and CDR2: LNHNV, YYDKDF (reference sequence).

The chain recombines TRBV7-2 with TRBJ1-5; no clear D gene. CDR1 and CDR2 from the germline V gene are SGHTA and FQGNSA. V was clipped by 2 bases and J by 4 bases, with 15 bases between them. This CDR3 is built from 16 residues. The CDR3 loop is CASSLHSQRVNQPQHF. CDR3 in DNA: TGTGCCAGCAGCTTACACTCCCAACGGGTAAATCAGCCCCAGCATTTT.

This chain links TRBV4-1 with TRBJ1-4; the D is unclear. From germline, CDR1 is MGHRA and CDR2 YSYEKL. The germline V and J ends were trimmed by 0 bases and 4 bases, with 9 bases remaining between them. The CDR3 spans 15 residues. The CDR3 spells CASSQDRRNNEKLFF. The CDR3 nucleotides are TGCGCCAGCAGCCAAGATAGGCGGAATAATGAAAAACTGTTTTTT.

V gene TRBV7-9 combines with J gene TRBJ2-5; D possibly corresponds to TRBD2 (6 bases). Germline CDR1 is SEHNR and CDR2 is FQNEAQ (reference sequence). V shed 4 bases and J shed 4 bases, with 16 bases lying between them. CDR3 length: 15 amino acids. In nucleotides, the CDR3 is TGTGCCAGCAGCTCGGGACTTTCAGAGCGAGAGACCCAGTACTTC. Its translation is CASSSGLSERETQYF.

CDR3 protein: CASSLTRGGLNYGYTF. In DNA, the CDR3 is TGTGCCAGCAGCTTAACCCGAGGGGGCTTGAACTATGGCTACACCTTC. The rearrangement joins TRBV7-8 to TRBJ1-2; the match to TRBD1 covers 7 bases. Losses at the gene ends were 2 bases for V and 2 bases for J; bases not matched to a gene: 8. The CDR3 is 16 amino acids. Germline V lookup: CDR1 SGHVS, CDR2 FQNEAQ.

CDR3 nucleotides: TGTGCCAGCAGCGTCGGGACAGACTCACCCCTCCACTTT. This sequence encodes CASSVGTDSPLHF. The V call is TRBV7-6, the J call TRBJ1-6; TRBD1 agrees at 7 bases. The CDR3 runs 13 residues. CDR1 is SGHVS, CDR2 FNYEAQ, per germline. After removal of 5 bases from V and 10 bases from J, the junction contained 5 bases not matched to a gene.

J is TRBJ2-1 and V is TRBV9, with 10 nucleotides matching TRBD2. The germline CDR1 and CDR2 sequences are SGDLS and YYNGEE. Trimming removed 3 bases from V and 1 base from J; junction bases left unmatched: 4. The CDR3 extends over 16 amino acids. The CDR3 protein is CASSASSGRSYNEQFF. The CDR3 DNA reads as TGTGCCAGCAGCGCTTCTAGCGGGAGATCCTACAATGAGCAGTTCTTC.

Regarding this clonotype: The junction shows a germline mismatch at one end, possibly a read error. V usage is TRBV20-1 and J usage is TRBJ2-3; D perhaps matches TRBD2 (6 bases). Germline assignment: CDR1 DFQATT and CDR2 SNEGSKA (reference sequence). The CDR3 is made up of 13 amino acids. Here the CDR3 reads CSANVAGTDTQYF. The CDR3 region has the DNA TGCAGCGCTAACGTAGCGGGCACAGATACGCAGTATTTT.

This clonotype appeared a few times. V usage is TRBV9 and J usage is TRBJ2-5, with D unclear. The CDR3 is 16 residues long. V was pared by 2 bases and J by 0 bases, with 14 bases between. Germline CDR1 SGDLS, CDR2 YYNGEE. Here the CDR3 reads CASSVSRSAHQETQYF. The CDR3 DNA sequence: TGTGCCAGCAGCGTCAGCCGCTCCGCACACCAAGAGACCCAGTACTTC.

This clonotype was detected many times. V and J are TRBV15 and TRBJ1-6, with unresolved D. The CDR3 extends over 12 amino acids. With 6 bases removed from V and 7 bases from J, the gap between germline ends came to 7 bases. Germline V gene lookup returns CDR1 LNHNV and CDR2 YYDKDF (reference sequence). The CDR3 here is CATSKENSPLHF. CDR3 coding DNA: TGTGCCACCAGTAAGGAGAATTCACCCCTCCACTTT.